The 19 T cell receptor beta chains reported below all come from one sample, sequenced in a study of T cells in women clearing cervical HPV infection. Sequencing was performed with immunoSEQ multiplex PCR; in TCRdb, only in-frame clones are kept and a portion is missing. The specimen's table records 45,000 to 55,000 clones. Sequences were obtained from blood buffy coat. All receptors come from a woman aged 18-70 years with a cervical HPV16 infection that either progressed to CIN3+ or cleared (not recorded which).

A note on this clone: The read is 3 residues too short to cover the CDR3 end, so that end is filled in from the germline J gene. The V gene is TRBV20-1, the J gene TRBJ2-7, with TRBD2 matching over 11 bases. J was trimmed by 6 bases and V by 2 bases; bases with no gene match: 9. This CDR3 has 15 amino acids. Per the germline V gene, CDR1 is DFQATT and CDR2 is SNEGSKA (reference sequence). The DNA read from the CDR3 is TGCAGTGCTAGACCCCTCGGGCTAGCGGGAGGCGAG. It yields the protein CSARPLGLAGGE. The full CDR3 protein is CSARPLGLAGGEQYF.

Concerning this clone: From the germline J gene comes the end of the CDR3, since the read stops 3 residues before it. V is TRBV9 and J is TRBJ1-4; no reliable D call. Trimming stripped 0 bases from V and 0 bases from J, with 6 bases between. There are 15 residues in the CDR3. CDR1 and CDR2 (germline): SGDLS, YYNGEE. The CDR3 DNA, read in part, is TGTGCCAGCAGCGTAGGCCACACAACTAATGAAAAA. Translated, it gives CASSVGHTTNEK. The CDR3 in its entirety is CASSVGHTTNEKLFF.

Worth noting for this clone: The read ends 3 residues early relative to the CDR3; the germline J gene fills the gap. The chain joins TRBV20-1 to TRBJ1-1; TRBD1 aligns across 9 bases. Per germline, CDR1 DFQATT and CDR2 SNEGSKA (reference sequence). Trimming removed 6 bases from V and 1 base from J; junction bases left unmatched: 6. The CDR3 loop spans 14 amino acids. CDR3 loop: CSAHDRGANTEAFF. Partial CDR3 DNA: TGCAGTGCCCATGACAGGGGGGCGAACACTGAA.

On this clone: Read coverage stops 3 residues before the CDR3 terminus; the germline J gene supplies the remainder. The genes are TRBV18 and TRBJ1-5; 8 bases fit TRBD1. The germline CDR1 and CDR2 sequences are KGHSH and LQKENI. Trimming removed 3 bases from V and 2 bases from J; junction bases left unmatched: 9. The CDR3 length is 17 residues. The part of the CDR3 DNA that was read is TGTGCCAGCTCACCGGGACTACCGACAGGGGGCAATCAGCCC. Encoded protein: CASSPGLPTGGNQP. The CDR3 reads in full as CASSPGLPTGGNQPQHF.

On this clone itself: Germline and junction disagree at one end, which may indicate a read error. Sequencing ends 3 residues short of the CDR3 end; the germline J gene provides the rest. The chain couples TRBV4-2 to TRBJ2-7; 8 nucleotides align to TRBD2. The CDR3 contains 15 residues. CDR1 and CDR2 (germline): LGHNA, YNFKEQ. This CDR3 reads CASSQENSGEYEQYF. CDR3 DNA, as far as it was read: TGCGCCAGCAGCCAAGAGAATAGCGGGGAGTACGAG.

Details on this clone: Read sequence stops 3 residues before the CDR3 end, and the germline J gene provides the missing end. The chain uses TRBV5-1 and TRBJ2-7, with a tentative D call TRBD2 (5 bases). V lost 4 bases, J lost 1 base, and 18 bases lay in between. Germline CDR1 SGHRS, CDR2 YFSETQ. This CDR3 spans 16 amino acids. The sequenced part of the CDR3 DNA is TGCGCCAGCAGCGTCCAAGGACTCGTGAAATCCTACGAG. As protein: CASSVQGLVKSYE. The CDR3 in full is CASSVQGLVKSYEQYF. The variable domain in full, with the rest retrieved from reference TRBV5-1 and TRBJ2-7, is KAGVTQTPRYLIKTRGQQVTLSCSPISGHRSVSWYQQTPGQGLQFLFEYFSETQRNKGNFPGRFSGRQFSNSRSEMNVSTLELGDSALYLCASSVQGLVKSYEQYFGPGTRLTVT.

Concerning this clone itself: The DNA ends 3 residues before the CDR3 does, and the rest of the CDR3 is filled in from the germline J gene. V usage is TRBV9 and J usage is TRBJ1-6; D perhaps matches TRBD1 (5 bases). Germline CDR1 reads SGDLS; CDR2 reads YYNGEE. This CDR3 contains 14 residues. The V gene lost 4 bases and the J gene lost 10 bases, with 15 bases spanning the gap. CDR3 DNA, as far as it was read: TGTGCCAGCAGCTCCCGGGGGGTGGGATCACCC. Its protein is CASSSRGVGSP. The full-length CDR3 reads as CASSSRGVGSPLHF. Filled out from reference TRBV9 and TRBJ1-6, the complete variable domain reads DSGVTQTPKHLITATGQRVTLRCSPRSGDLSVYWYQQSLDQGLQFLIQYYNGEERAKGNILERFSAQQFPDLHSELNLSSLELGDSALYFCASSSRGVGSPLHFGNGTRLTVT.

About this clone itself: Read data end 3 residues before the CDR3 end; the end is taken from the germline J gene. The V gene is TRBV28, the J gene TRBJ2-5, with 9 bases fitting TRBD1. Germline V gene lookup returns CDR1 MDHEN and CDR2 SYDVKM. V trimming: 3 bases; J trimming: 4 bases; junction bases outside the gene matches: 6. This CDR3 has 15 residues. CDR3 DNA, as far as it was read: TGTGCCAGCAGTTTGGGTACAGGGGGCTCAGAGACC. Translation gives CASSLGTGGSET. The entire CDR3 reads CASSLGTGGSETQYF.

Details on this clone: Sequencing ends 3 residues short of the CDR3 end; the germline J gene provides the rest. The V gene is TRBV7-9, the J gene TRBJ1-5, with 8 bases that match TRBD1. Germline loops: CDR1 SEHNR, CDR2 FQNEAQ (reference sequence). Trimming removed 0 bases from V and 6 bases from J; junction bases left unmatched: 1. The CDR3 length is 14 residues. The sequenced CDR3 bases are TGTGCCAGCAGCTTAGCGACAGGGGTTCAGCCC. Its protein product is CASSLATGVQP. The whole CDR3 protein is CASSLATGVQPQHF.

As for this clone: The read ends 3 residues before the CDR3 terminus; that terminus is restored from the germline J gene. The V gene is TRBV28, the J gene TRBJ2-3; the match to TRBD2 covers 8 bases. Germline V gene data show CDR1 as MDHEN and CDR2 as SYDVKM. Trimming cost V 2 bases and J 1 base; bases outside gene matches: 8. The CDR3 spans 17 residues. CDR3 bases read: TGTGCCAGCAGTTTAGGAAGGACTAGCCTTCGCACAGATACG. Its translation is CASSLGRTSLRTDT. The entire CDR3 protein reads CASSLGRTSLRTDTQYF. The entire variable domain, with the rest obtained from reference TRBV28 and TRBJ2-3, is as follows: DVKVTQSSRYLVKRTGEKVFLECVQDMDHENMFWYRQDPGLGLRLIYFSYDVKMKEKGDIPEGYSVSREKKERFSLILESASTNQTSMYLCASSLGRTSLRTDTQYFGPGTRLTVL.

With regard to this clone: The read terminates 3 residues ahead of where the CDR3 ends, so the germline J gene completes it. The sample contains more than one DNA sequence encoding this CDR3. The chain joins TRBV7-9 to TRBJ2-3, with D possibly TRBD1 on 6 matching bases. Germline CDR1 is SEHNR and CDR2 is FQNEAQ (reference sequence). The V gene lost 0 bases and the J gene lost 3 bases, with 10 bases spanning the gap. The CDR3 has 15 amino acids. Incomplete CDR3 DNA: TGTGCCAGCAGCTTAGCGCGGCAGGGGACAGATACG. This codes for CASSLARQGTDT. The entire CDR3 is CASSLARQGTDTQYF. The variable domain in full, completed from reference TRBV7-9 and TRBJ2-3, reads DTGVSQNPRHKITKRGQNVTFRCDPISEHNRLYWYRQTLGQGPEFLTYFQNEAQLEKSRLLSDRFSAERPKGSFSTLEIQRTEQGDSAMYLCASSLARQGTDTQYFGPGTRLTVL.

CDR3 DNA, as far as it was read: TGCAGTGCTAGAGCGGGGGACAGGGTGAGGTCCTACGAG. Translating gives CSARAGDRVRSYE. The complete CDR3 reads CSARAGDRVRSYEQYF. The chain uses TRBV20-1 and TRBJ2-7; 9 bases match TRBD1. The missing CDR3 end, 3 residues past where the read stops, is filled in from the germline J gene. This CDR3 has 16 residues. Per the germline V gene, CDR1 is DFQATT and CDR2 is SNEGSKA (reference sequence). V was pared by 1 base and J by 1 base, with 8 bases of the junction left unmatched.

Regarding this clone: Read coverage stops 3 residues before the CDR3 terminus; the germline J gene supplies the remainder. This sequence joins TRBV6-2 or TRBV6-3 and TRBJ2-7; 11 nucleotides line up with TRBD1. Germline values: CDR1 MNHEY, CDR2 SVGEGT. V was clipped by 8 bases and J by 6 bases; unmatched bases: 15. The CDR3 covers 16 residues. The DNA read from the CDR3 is TGTGCCAGCCAGGGGACAGGGGGTCTTGGATCTATCGAG. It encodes CASQGTGGLGSIE. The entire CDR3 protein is CASQGTGGLGSIEQYF.

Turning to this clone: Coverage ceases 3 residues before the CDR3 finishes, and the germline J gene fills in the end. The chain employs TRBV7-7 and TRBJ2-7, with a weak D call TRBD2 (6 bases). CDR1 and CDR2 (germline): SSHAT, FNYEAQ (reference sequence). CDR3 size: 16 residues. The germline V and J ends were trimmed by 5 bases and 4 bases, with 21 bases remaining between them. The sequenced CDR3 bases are TGTGCCAGCAGCCCCCTCACGGGACGCGGGGTTTACGAG. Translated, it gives CASSPLTGRGVYE. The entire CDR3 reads CASSPLTGRGVYEQYF.

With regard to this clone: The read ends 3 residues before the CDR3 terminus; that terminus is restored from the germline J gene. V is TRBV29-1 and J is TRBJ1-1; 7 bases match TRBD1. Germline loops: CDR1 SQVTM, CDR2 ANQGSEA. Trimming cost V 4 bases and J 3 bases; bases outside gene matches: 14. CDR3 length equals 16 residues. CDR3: CSVGSPHRQGDTEAFF. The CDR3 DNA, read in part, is TGCAGCGTTGGATCCCCCCACCGACAGGGAGACACTGAA.

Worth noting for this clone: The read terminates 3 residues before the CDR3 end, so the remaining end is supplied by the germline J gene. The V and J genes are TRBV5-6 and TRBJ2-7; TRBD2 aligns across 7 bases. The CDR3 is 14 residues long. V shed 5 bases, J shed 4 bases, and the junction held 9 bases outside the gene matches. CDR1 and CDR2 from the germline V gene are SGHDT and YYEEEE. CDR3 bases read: TGTGCCAGCAGTTTCCCGGGACTACAATACGAG. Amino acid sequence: CASSFPGLQYE. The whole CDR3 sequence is CASSFPGLQYEQYF.

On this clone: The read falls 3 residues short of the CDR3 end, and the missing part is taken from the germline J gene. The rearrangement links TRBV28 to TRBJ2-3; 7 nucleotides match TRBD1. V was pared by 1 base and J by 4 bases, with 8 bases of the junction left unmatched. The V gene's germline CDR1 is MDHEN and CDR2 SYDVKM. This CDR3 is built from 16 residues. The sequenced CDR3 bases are TGTGCCAGCAGTTTATCGGGACAGAGCTACTCAGATACG. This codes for CASSLSGQSYSDT. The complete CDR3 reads CASSLSGQSYSDTQYF.

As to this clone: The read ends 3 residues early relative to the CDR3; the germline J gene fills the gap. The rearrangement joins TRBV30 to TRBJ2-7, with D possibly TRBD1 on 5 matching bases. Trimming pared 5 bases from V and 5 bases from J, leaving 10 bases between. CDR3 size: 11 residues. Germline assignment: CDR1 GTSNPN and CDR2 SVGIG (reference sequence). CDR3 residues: CAWSPRDEQYF. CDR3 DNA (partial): TGTGCCTGGTCCCCCAGGGACGAG.

The CDR3 sequence is CATSRGYGYTF. The part of the CDR3 DNA that was read is TGTGCCACCTCACGGGGATATGGC. The V gene is TRBV12-3 or TRBV12-4, the J gene TRBJ1-2; D not resolved. The CDR3 end is not reached by the read, which stops 3 residues before it; the germline J gene fills it in. The CDR3 runs 11 residues. The ends were cut back, 10 bases at V and 5 bases at J, with 11 bases in the middle.